The clone carrying this T cell receptor (beta chain) occurred many times. Its specificity is not known. This CDR3 region has 12 residues. Trimming pared 6 bases from V and 6 bases from J, leaving 14 bases between. Germline CDR1 is SQVTM and CDR2 is ANQGSEA. This specimen belongs to a study of T cells in Graves' hyperthyroidism and ophthalmopathy. Whole-study results and caveats: Through a model of 13 V-J features, ophthalmopathy was separated from stable hyperthyroidism.

The CDR3 regions of TCR beta were amplified from RNA transcripts. Primed by the HTBI set, a first-round RT-PCR was run on the TCR CDR3. A single record per CDR3 protein comes from TCRdb applying MiXCR to the multiplex PCR reads. The table lists fewer than 650,000 distinct CDR3 sequences, 40% to 50% of them singletons. Sequencing input: peripheral blood or thyroid tissue (not recorded which). The TCR was taken from an adult woman with Graves' disease, either hyperthyroidism or ophthalmopathy (not recorded which). The chain couples TRBV29-1 to TRBJ1-2, with no clear D. The CDR3 loop is CSVSASGNGYTF. CDR3 sequence (DNA): TGCAGCGTATCCGCGAGTGGCAATGGCTACACCTTC.